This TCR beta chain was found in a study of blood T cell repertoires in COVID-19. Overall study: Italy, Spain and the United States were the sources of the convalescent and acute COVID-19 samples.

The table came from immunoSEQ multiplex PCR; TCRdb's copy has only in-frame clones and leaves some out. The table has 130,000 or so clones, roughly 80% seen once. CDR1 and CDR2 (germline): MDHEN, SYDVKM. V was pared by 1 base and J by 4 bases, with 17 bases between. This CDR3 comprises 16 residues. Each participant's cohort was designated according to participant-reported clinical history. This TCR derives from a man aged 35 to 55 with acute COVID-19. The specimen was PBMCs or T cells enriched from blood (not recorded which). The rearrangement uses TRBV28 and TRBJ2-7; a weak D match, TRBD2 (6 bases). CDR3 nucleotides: TGTGCCAGCAGTTTATTCTTAGCGGAGAGGGAGTACGAGCAGTACTTC. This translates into CASSLFLAEREYEQYF.